This record covers a single TCR beta chain. The antigen this receptor binds is unknown. No per-base quality is available; no much larger clone lies one base away. This specimen comes from a study of blood T cell repertoires in COVID-19 (dated by TCRdb to the early 2020s). The study in broad terms: Collaborator samples came from the United States, Italy and Spain and covered acute and convalescent phases of COVID-19. The material from the prospective study consisted of cDNA or gDNA derived from T cells, B-cell-depleted T cells, or PBMCs. The dataset comprised deeply sampled blood TCRbeta repertoires from subjects exposed to, actively infected with, or recovered from COVID-19. The repertoires were made available in a free public database intended to serve as a resource for research on the immune response to SARS-CoV-2. The samples were drawn from the first 160 participants of the ongoing ImmuneRACE study and from some 1,300 subjects provided by 6 global collaborators. Nearly every sample came with metadata listing a de-identified subject ID, COVID-19 status, age in years and sex. HLA class I and class II types, where available, came from metadata supplied by the sample provider rather than from assay-based typing.

TCRbeta CDR3 regions were amplified from genomic DNA by means of the immunoSEQ Assay, a bias-controlled multiplex PCR. On the authors' methods: The number of nucleated cells in each sample was estimated from the amplification of reference gene primers within the assay. Sequence reads were collapsed and filtered to measure the absolute abundance of every unique TCRbeta CDR3 rearrangement. Productive Simpson clonality was computed per sample as the square root of Simpson's diversity index over productive rearrangements. TCRdb limited this immuneACCESS table to in-frame rearrangements with V and J called. A share of clones is missing; checked studies link under half to unresolved V genes, and the rest is unexplained. That table is the source of V, J and clone size, and D and trimming were worked out from the DNA. The sample table lists about 300,000 clones, about 87% of them with a count of one. Approximately 6.5% of the sample lies in the top ten.

Findings and caveats that apply to the study as a whole: How much clinical and demographic metadata was included differed by source and by participant, and the metadata was provided uncurated.

At one collaborating source in Seattle, patients were enrolled during active infection and were followed longitudinally through the course of disease. The collaborating institutions used their own protocols to collect whole blood in K2EDTA tubes. For TCRbeta analysis, collaborators shipped samples as frozen whole blood, isolated PBMCs, or DNA extracted from either of those sample types. The CDR3 contains 11 residues, cysteine and phenylalanine counted. The only DNA kept is the CDR3, 33 bases in frame from the first base. The V end loses 0 bases and the J end loses 14 bases, and a stretch of 8 bases separates them. The germline V gene supplies CDR1 MNHEY and CDR2 SVGEGT.

The source is a woman aged 50 to 60 with COVID-19, enrolled during active disease. The chain employs TRBV6-2 or TRBV6-3 and TRBJ2-1, with no confidently assigned D gene. Material for sequencing was peripheral blood. The CDR3 protein is CASSYSAQEFF. Here is the DNA: TGTGCCAGCAGTTACTCCGCTCAGGAGTTCTTC.